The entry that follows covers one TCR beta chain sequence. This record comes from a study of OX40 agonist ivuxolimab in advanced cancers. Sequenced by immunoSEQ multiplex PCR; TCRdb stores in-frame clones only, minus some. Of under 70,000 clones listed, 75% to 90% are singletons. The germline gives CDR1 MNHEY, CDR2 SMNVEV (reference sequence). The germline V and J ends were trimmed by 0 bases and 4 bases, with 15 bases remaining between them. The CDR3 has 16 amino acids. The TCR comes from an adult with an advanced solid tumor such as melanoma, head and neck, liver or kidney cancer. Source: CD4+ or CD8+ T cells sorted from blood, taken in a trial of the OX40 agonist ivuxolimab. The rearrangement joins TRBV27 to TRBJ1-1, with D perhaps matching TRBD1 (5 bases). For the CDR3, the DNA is TGTGCCAGCAGTTTATCGCCTCGGGCAGGGCCCACTGAAGCTTTCTTT. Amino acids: CASSLSPRAGPTEAFF.